Presented here are 29 T cell receptor beta chains from one specimen sequenced in a study of blood T cell repertoires in COVID-19. Sequencing was performed with immunoSEQ multiplex PCR; in TCRdb, only in-frame clones are kept and a portion is missing. The profile shows about 140,000 clones, 84% of them singletons. Sequenced sample: PBMCs or T cells enriched from blood (not recorded which). The receptors shown here come from a man aged 50 or older in a cohort exposed to, infected with or recovered from COVID-19 (not recorded which).

The chain recombines TRBV2 with TRBJ2-3; perhaps TRBD2 as D (5 bases). The CDR3 extends over 12 amino acids. CDR1 and CDR2 from the germline V gene are SNHLY and FYNNEI. The V end lost 6 bases, the J end lost 6 bases, and 10 bases lay between the germline ends. The CDR3 DNA reads as TGTGCCAGCAGAGGACTGGGGGATACGCAGTATTTT. It is translated as CASRGLGDTQYF.

The V and J genes are TRBV28 and TRBJ1-5; TRBD1 is a possible D gene (6 bases). Germline assignment: CDR1 MDHEN and CDR2 SYDVKM. V was clipped by 5 bases and J by 5 bases, with 13 bases between them. CDR3 length: 14 residues. The CDR3 DNA reads TGTGCCAGCAGTGCCGACAGGCCGGATCAGCCCCAGCATTTT. It encodes CASSADRPDQPQHF.

CDR3: CSVPRDSSYEQYF. The CDR3 DNA follows: TGCAGCGTTCCCCGGGACAGCTCCTACGAGCAGTACTTC. The chain recombines TRBV29-1 with TRBJ2-7, with 7 positions matching TRBD1. The germline V gene has CDR1 SQVTM and CDR2 ANQGSEA. There are 13 residues in the CDR3. The J segment lost 0 bases and the V segment lost 5 bases, leaving 4 bases of the junction unmatched.

V and J are TRBV28 and TRBJ1-6; the match to TRBD1 covers 7 bases. The CDR3 runs 14 residues. V was pared by 3 bases and J by 7 bases, with 3 bases of the junction left unmatched. Per germline, CDR1 MDHEN and CDR2 SYDVKM. CDR3 coding DNA: TGTGCCAGCAGTTTTTTACAGGGGAATTCACCCCTCCACTTT. It codes for CASSFLQGNSPLHF.

The rearrangement joins TRBV19 to TRBJ1-2; no clear D gene. This CDR3 contains 13 residues. CDR1 and CDR2 (germline): LNHDA, SQIVND (reference sequence). Trimming took off 7 bases at V and 2 bases at J, with 11 bases between the two ends. CDR3 in amino acids: CASKGAGNYGYTF. In DNA form, the CDR3 reads TGTGCCAGTAAGGGTGCGGGGAACTATGGCTACACCTTC. The full variable domain, in which reference TRBV19 and TRBJ1-2 provide the parts outside the CDR3, is DGGITQSPKYLFRKEGQNVTLSCEQNLNHDAMYWYRQDPGQGLRLIYYSQIVNDFQKGDIAEGYSVSREKKESFPLTVTSAQKNPTAFYLCASKGAGNYGYTFGSGTRLTVV.

This chain connects TRBV15 to TRBJ2-2, with unresolved D. CDR3 length equals 14 residues. Germline CDR1 LNHNV, CDR2 YYDKDF (reference sequence). V was shortened by 1 base and J by 3 bases, with 6 bases between the two germline ends. In nucleotides, the CDR3 is TGTGCCACCAGCAGAGGACTGGACACCGGGGAGCTGTTTTTT. Translated, it gives CATSRGLDTGELFF. The whole variable domain, remainder taken from reference TRBV15 and TRBJ2-2, is DAMVIQNPRYQVTQFGKPVTLSCSQTLNHNVMYWYQQKSSQAPKLLFHYYDKDFNNEADTPDNFQSRRPNTSFCFLDIRSPGLGDTAMYLCATSRGLDTGELFFGEGSRLTVL.

The chain has TRBV7-6 and TRBJ2-5, with D possibly being TRBD1 (7 bases). Trimming shortened V by 3 bases and J by 4 bases, and 18 bases separated the two germline ends. The V gene's germline CDR1 is SGHVS and CDR2 FNYEAQ. The CDR3 length is 16 residues. Here the CDR3 DNA reads TGTGCCAGCAGCTTGGGGACAGCCTCAGCGGGAGAGACCCAGTACTTC. Translation gives CASSLGTASAGETQYF.

In DNA, the CDR3 is TGTGCCAGCAGCCTAATCTCGTACCAAGAGACCCAGTACTTC. Protein: CASSLISYQETQYF. The chain has TRBV7-9 and TRBJ2-5; D remains unclear. Trimming removed 5 bases from V and 0 bases from J, with 10 bases in between. Germline CDR1 SEHNR, CDR2 FQNEAQ (reference sequence). CDR3 length equals 14 residues.

The chain recombines TRBV11-2 with TRBJ2-1, with D perhaps TRBD1 (6 bases). In germline, CDR1 is SGHAT, CDR2 FQNNGV. V lost 5 bases and J 4 bases, leaving 15 bases between the germline ends. This CDR3 is 15 amino acids long. CDR3 coding DNA: TGTGCCAGCAGCCCACGACCCGACAGGTACAATGAGCAGTTCTTC. This codes for CASSPRPDRYNEQFF.

The chain carries TRBV30 and TRBJ1-6; 8 bases line up with TRBD1. Germline CDR1 reads GTSNPN; CDR2 reads SVGIG (reference sequence). CDR3 size: 15 residues. The junction had 8 bases not matched to a gene; V was cut back by 0 bases and J by 10 bases. The CDR3 nucleotides read TGTGCCTGGAGTGTTACCGGGACAGGCGCGTCACCCCTCCACTTT. Its protein product is CAWSVTGTGASPLHF.

The table lists this clone with a count of one. The V and J genes are TRBV5-1 and TRBJ2-3; 13 bases align to TRBD2. The germline V gene has CDR1 SGHRS and CDR2 YFSETQ. With 8 bases clipped from V and 0 bases from J, the junction kept 3 bases outside the gene matches. The CDR3 has 15 residues. CDR3: CASGLAGASTDTQYF. CDR3 bases: TGCGCCAGTGGACTAGCGGGGGCTAGCACAGATACGCAGTATTTT.

This chain connects TRBV6-6 to TRBJ2-1; D is perhaps TRBD2 (5 bases). The CDR3 contains 11 residues. V lost 8 bases to trimming and J lost 12 bases, with 14 bases between them. Germline CDR1 reads MNHNY; CDR2 reads SVGAGI (reference sequence). This CDR3 is CASDPGSGQFF. CDR3 coding DNA: TGTGCCAGCGATCCAGGAAGCGGGCAGTTCTTC.

The chain has TRBV14 and TRBJ2-2; D remains unclear. CDR3 size: 15 residues. V lost 0 bases to trimming and J lost 6 bases, with 11 bases between them. CDR1 is SGHDN and CDR2 is FVKESK in the germline V gene. The CDR3 loop reads CASSQDLTSAGELFF. The CDR3 bases are TGTGCCAGCAGCCAAGATCTTACTTCCGCCGGGGAGCTGTTTTTT.

V usage is TRBV9 and J usage is TRBJ2-3, with 9 bases that match TRBD2. Losses at the gene ends were 0 bases for V and 4 bases for J; bases not matched to a gene: 6. This CDR3 is built from 16 residues. The germline CDR1 and CDR2 sequences are SGDLS and YYNGEE. The CDR3 bases are TGTGCCAGCAGCGTAGCCGGCGGGGGGGCCCCAGATACGCAGTATTTT. This encodes CASSVAGGGAPDTQYF.

This chain joins TRBV7-8 and TRBJ2-1, with 9 bases identical to TRBD2. Losses at the gene ends were 1 base for V and 7 bases for J; bases not matched to a gene: 5. This CDR3 comprises 15 residues. Germline CDR1 and CDR2: SGHVS and FQNEAQ. This chain's CDR3 is CASSLGAGGLNEQFF. DNA of the CDR3: TGTGCCAGCAGCTTAGGCGCGGGGGGGCTGAATGAGCAGTTCTTC.

The CDR3 DNA follows: TGTGCTAGTGGTTTGAGCGTGAACACTGAAGCTTTCTTT. Residues: CASGLSVNTEAFF. This chain joins TRBV12-5 and TRBJ1-1, with unresolved D. V lost 2 bases, J lost 0 bases, and 4 bases lay in between. This CDR3 is 13 amino acids long. From germline, CDR1 is LGHNT and CDR2 FRNRAP.

The chain has TRBV30 and TRBJ2-2, with 7 bases lining up with TRBD2. Germline lookup yields CDR1 GTSNPN and CDR2 SVGIG (reference sequence). J lost 10 bases, V lost 7 bases, and 9 bases had no gene match. The CDR3 covers 12 residues. CDR3 residues: CASNSGSEELFF. CDR3 DNA: TGTGCCTCCAATAGCGGGTCTGAGGAGCTGTTTTTT.

J is TRBJ1-3 and V is TRBV25-1; perhaps TRBD1 as D (6 bases). Trimming shortened V by 8 bases and J by 4 bases, and 18 bases separated the two germline ends. Germline values: CDR1 MGHDK, CDR2 SYGVNS. The CDR3 contains 15 residues. The CDR3 DNA sequence: TGTGCCAGCTCCCCACTTCGGACAGTAGGAAACACCATATATTTT. It translates to CASSPLRTVGNTIYF.

The chain combines TRBV7-9 with TRBJ2-7; 7 bases are shared with TRBD2. V shed 5 bases and J 6 bases; nucleotides not matched to a gene: 10. Germline CDR1 SEHNR, CDR2 FQNEAQ (reference sequence). The CDR3 runs 14 residues. The DNA of the CDR3 is TGTGCCAGCAGCCCCTTAGCGGGTGGGGTCGAGCAGTACTTC. Encoded protein: CASSPLAGGVEQYF.

The rearrangement joins TRBV11-2 to TRBJ2-6; unclear D gene. The germline V and J ends were trimmed by 1 base and 0 bases, with 13 bases remaining between them. Germline CDR1 is SGHAT and CDR2 is FQNNGV. The CDR3 has 18 amino acids. CDR3 amino acids: CASSLGPQEYSGANVLTF. CDR3 nucleotides: TGTGCCAGCAGCTTAGGGCCCCAGGAATACTCTGGGGCCAACGTCCTGACTTTC.

The V and J genes are TRBV10-1 and TRBJ2-7; 10 bases fit TRBD2. The germline V gene encodes CDR1 WNHNN and CDR2 SYGVQD (reference sequence). Unmatched junction bases numbered 16, after V lost 11 bases and J lost 3 bases. The CDR3 runs to 16 residues. The CDR3 reads CAGRGTSARGHYEQYF. The CDR3 DNA sequence: TGCGCCGGCCGAGGGACTAGCGCCAGGGGACACTACGAGCAGTACTTC.

This clone was seen more than once but under ten times. The chain links TRBV29-1 to TRBJ1-5; 11 bases line up with TRBD1. The CDR3 totals 14 residues. Germline trimming cut 5 bases from V and 9 bases from J; bases unmatched to any gene: 9. Germline CDR1 SQVTM, CDR2 ANQGSEA. The CDR3 loop reads CSVSGQGASGPQHF. The CDR3, as DNA: TGCAGCGTTTCTGGACAGGGGGCTTCCGGGCCCCAGCATTTT.

The chain carries TRBV9 and TRBJ2-1, with TRBD1 as a possible D gene (6 bases). The CDR3 has 13 amino acids. V gave up 7 bases and J gave up 3 bases, with 11 bases separating them. Germline CDR1 reads SGDLS; CDR2 reads YYNGEE. The CDR3 DNA sequence: TGTGCCAGCGCCGACAGGAGCTACAATGAGCAGTTCTTC. It codes for CASADRSYNEQFF.

This chain links TRBV7-9 with TRBJ2-4; D ambiguous. CDR1 and CDR2 (germline): SEHNR, FQNEAQ (reference sequence). Trimming stripped 5 bases from V and 3 bases from J, with 14 bases between. CDR3 length equals 15 residues. CDR3 DNA sequence: TGTGCCAGCAGCCCCGACGACTTTTACAAAAACATTCAGTACTTC. Translated: CASSPDDFYKNIQYF. The full variable domain, with the rest looked up from reference TRBV7-9 and TRBJ2-4, is DTGVSQNPRHKITKRGQNVTFRCDPISEHNRLYWYRQTLGQGPEFLTYFQNEAQLEKSRLLSDRFSAERPKGSFSTLEIQRTEQGDSAMYLCASSPDDFYKNIQYFGAGTRLSVL.

The CDR3 DNA follows: TGTGCCAGCAGCGAAGGGAAGGGGGTAGACTCACCCCTCCACTTT. It translates to CASSEGKGVDSPLHF. V and J are TRBV7-9 and TRBJ1-6, with TRBD1 as a possible D gene (6 bases). Germline V lookup: CDR1 SEHNR, CDR2 FQNEAQ (reference sequence). V was pared by 5 bases and J by 10 bases, with 18 bases between. This CDR3 is 15 amino acids long.

The gene calls are TRBV19 and TRBJ1-5; 8 nucleotides agree with TRBD1. In germline, CDR1 is LNHDA, CDR2 SQIVND (reference sequence). V was clipped by 6 bases and J by 7 bases; unmatched bases: 11. This CDR3 comprises 15 residues. The CDR3 is CASRVWQGAGQPQHF. CDR3 sequence (DNA): TGTGCCAGTAGAGTCTGGCAGGGGGCAGGGCAGCCCCAGCATTTT.

V gene TRBV7-2 combines with J gene TRBJ1-2; TRBD1 aligns across 9 bases. Germline CDR1 SGHTA, CDR2 FQGNSA. CDR3 length equals 15 residues. J gave up 2 bases and V 5 bases, and 6 bases lay outside the gene matches. The CDR3 bases are TGTGCCAGCAGCCTTAACAGGGGGCTAAACTATGGCTACACCTTC. Translating gives CASSLNRGLNYGYTF.

The rearrangement joins TRBV19 to TRBJ2-5; 9 bases are shared with TRBD2. The V and J ends lost 6 bases and 5 bases, in that order; junction bases with no gene match: 7. CDR3 length: 14 amino acids. Looked up from germline, CDR1 is LNHDA and CDR2 is SQIVND (reference sequence). The CDR3 here is CASSQTSGWETQYF. CDR3 nucleotide sequence: TGTGCCAGTAGCCAGACTAGCGGCTGGGAGACCCAGTACTTC.

The chain employs TRBV6-5 and TRBJ2-7; 7 nucleotides align to TRBD2. Germline lookup yields CDR1 MNHEY and CDR2 SVGAGI. After removal of 10 bases from V and 2 bases from J, the junction contained 5 bases not matched to a gene. The CDR3 is 12 amino acids. This chain's CDR3 is CATLAATYEQYF. The DNA of the CDR3 is TGTGCCACCCTAGCGGCCACCTACGAGCAGTACTTC.